The 10 T cell receptor beta chains given below trace back to one sample, sequenced in a study of blood T cell repertoires in COVID-19. Clones were sequenced by immunoSEQ multiplex PCR, and TCRdb holds only the in-frame ones, with some missing. This table has more than 150,000 clones, less than 90% appearing once. The material sequenced was peripheral blood. The receptor source for this set is a man aged 65-85 years with active or convalescent COVID-19.

This chain connects TRBV5-6 to TRBJ1-3; TRBD1 is a possible D gene (6 bases). Germline lookup yields CDR1 SGHDT and CDR2 YYEEEE. The CDR3 loop spans 18 amino acids. Trimming left V 4 bases short and J 2 bases short, with 22 bases between. The CDR3 DNA sequence: TGTGCCAGCAGCGGGCCCCTTTGGGGCAGGGGAACTGGAAACACCATATATTTT. Its protein is CASSGPLWGRGTGNTIYF.

The chain uses TRBV5-5 and TRBJ2-7, with D unresolved. Germline values: CDR1 SGHKS, CDR2 YYEKEE (reference sequence). The germline V and J ends were trimmed by 0 bases and 5 bases, with 15 bases remaining between them. There are 15 residues in the CDR3. CDR3 in amino acids: CASSLELPTLHEQYF. The CDR3 region has the DNA TGTGCCAGCAGCTTGGAGCTCCCCACCCTCCACGAGCAGTACTTC.

This chain connects TRBV5-1 to TRBJ2-7; D is possibly TRBD2 (6 bases). CDR1 is SGHRS and CDR2 is YFSETQ in the germline V gene. The length of the CDR3 is 12 residues. V gave up 5 bases and J gave up 4 bases, with 10 bases separating them. CDR3 nucleotide sequence: TGCGCCAGCAGTGGAGGGTCATACGAGCAGTACTTC. Its translation is CASSGGSYEQYF.

The chain recombines TRBV28 with TRBJ1-1, with D hard to call. V lost 1 base to trimming and J lost 3 bases, with 6 bases between them. Germline V gives CDR1 MDHEN, CDR2 SYDVKM. This CDR3 has 13 amino acids. The CDR3 bases are TGTGCCAGCAGTTTATATAGCGACACTGAAGCTTTCTTT. Translating it yields CASSLYSDTEAFF.

CDR3 coding DNA: TGCGCCAGCAGCCAAGATTTCCCGAAGACATTGGAGACCCAGTACTTC. It encodes CASSQDFPKTLETQYF. The rearrangement uses TRBV4-1 and TRBJ2-5, with D unresolved. V lost 0 bases and J lost 5, with 16 bases in between. The CDR3 has 16 residues. Germline V gene sequence: CDR1 MGHRA, CDR2 YSYEKL.

This rearrangement joins TRBV3-1 (or the pseudogene TRBV3-2) to TRBJ2-3, with 9 bases that match TRBD2. Germline CDR1 reads LGHDT; CDR2 reads YNNKEL (reference sequence). Unmatched junction bases numbered 19, after V lost 5 bases and J lost 4 bases. This CDR3 has 19 residues. The CDR3 here is CASSATLGLALVQPDTQYF. Here the CDR3 DNA reads TGTGCCAGCAGCGCTACTTTAGGACTAGCGTTAGTTCAGCCAGATACGCAGTATTTT.

This clone appeared a few times. The J gene is TRBJ1-4, the V gene TRBV28; D perhaps matches TRBD1 (6 bases). V was cut by 5 bases and J by 5 bases, with 15 bases left in between. The germline CDR1 and CDR2 sequences are MDHEN and SYDVKM. This CDR3 region has 15 residues. CDR3 DNA: TGTGCCAGCAGTACAGTACAGGGTGGGAATGAAAAACTGTTTTTT. Protein: CASSTVQGGNEKLFF.

Here the CDR3 reads CARSGAASGRSGELFF. The CDR3 region has the DNA TGTGCCAGAAGCGGGGCGGCTAGCGGGAGATCTGGGGAGCTGTTTTTT. The genes are TRBV5-3 and TRBJ2-2; TRBD2 matches at 10 bases. TRBV5-3 is an ORF for which the function is uncertain. J lost 8 bases, V lost 4 bases, and 11 bases had no gene match. This CDR3 is 16 amino acids long.

The rearrangement joins TRBV30 to TRBJ1-2; 8 nucleotides align to TRBD1. Germline CDR1 and CDR2: GTSNPN and SVGIG (reference sequence). CDR3 length: 13 amino acids. V was pared by 7 bases and J by 2 bases, with 6 bases of the junction left unmatched. The CDR3 DNA is TGTGCCTCCCCCAACAGGGGGAACTATGGCTACACCTTC. Its protein product is CASPNRGNYGYTF. The full variable domain, its missing parts supplied by reference TRBV30 and TRBJ1-2, is SQTIHQWPATLVQPVGSPLSLECTVEGTSNPNLYWYRQAAGRGLQLLFYSVGIGQISSEVPQNLSASRPQDRQFILSSKKLLLSDSGFYLCASPNRGNYGYTFGSGTRLTVV.

This chain joins TRBV19 and TRBJ1-4; 8 positions match TRBD1. Germline CDR1 is LNHDA and CDR2 is SQIVND (reference sequence). The CDR3 runs 16 residues. With V trimmed by 5 bases and J by 3 bases, 8 bases remained unmatched. CDR3 region: CASSPGQGVSNEKLFF. As DNA, the CDR3 is TGTGCCAGTAGTCCCGGACAGGGAGTATCTAATGAAAAACTGTTTTTT.